This T cell receptor beta chain was identified in a study of Graves' ophthalmopathy and Graves' hyperthyroidism. Certain patients, namely those with other autoimmune diseases, uncontrolled infections, pregnancy or lactation, were excluded. Clinical symptoms, serum thyroxine, TRAb, thyroid ultrasound and orbital computed tomography determined diagnosis. This CDR3 region has 15 residues. Germline assignment: CDR1 SEHNR and CDR2 FQNEAQ (reference sequence). Trimming took off 1 base at V and 0 bases at J, with 8 bases between the two ends. This clonotype was found a few times. From RNA, the CDR3 regions of TCR beta chains were amplified and sequenced. RT-PCR in the first round used HTBI primers; a second-round multiplex PCR followed. TCRdb fed the multiplex PCR reads into MiXCR, producing one record per CDR3 protein. The sample gives 450,000 to 600,000 distinct CDR3 sequences, under 45% of which show up once; about 4.2% is in the top ten.

This TCR derives from an adult man with Graves' hyperthyroidism. The J gene is TRBJ2-3, the V gene TRBV7-9; the D is unclear. Material for sequencing was peripheral blood or thyroid tissue (not recorded which). DNA of the CDR3: TGTGCCAGCAGCTTAGGTCTTCCGAGCACAGATACGCAGTATTTT. Translation: CASSLGLPSTDTQYF.